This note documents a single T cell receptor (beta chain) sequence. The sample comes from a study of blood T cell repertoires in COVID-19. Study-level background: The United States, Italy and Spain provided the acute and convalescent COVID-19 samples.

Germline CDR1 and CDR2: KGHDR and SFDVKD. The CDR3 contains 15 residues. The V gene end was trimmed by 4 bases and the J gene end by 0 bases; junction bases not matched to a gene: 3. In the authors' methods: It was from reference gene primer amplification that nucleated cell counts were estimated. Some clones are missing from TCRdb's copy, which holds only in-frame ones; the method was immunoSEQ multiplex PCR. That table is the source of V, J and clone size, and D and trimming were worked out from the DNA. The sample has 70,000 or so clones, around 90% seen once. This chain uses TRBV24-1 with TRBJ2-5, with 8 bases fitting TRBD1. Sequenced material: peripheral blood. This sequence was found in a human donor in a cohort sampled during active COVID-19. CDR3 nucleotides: TGTGCCACCAGTGACCCGACAGGGGACCAAGAGACCCAGTACTTC. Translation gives CATSDPTGDQETQYF.